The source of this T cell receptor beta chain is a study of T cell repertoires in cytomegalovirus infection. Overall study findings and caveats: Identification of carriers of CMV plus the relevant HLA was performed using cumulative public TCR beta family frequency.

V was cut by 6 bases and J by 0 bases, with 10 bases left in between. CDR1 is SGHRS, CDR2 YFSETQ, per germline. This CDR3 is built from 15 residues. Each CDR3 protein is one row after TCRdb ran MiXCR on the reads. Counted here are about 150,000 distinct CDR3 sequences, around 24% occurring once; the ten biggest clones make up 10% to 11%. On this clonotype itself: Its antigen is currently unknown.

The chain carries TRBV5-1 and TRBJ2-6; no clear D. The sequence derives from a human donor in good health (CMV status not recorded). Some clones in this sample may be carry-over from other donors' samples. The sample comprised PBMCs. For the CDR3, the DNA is TGCGCCAGCAAAGGGCAGGTCTCTGGGGCCAACGTCCTGACTTTC. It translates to CASKGQVSGANVLTF.